This T cell receptor beta chain was observed in a study of shared clonotypes between healthy human individuals. The overall study: Each donor had three CD4 naive, three CD4 memory, two CD8 naive and one CD8 memory plate.

V lost 1 base to trimming and J lost 4 bases, with 7 bases between them. CDR1 and CDR2 (germline): SGHTA, FQGTGA. The CDR3 is 13 amino acids. Method: immunoSEQ multiplex PCR; TCRdb's copy keeps in-frame clones and lacks some. The table records 2.3 million or so clones, 85% to 95% of them present only once. Study-wide results and limits: Richness estimates generally favored naive over memory subsets.

Turning to this clone: The antigen remains unidentified.

All of the donors resided in Nashville, Tennessee, and each was a Caucasian adult. The sample comprised naive CD4+ T cells from PBMCs. Subset specified: CD45RA+ positively selected. The chain recombines TRBV7-3 with TRBJ1-2; D is undetermined. This TCR was recovered from a man in his late teens or twenties in good health. Some clones in this sample may be carry-over from other donors' samples. CDR3 sequence: CASSLSDTYGYTF. CDR3 in DNA: TGTGCCAGCAGCTTAAGTGACACCTATGGCTACACCTTC. Filled out from reference TRBV7-3 and TRBJ1-2, the complete variable domain reads GAGVSQTPSNKVTEKGKYVELRCDPISGHTALYWYRQSLGQGPEFLIYFQGTGAADDSGLPNDRFFAVRPEGSVSTLKIQRTERGDSAVYLCASSLSDTYGYTFGSGTRLTVV.